This T cell receptor (beta chain) was recorded in a study of regulatory T cells in long-lasting Graves disease. General study points: Persistent Graves' patients showed less TCR diversity than newly diagnosed patients showed.

The CDR3 sequence is 14 residues long. The V gene's germline CDR1 is MDHEN and CDR2 SYDVKM. The V and J ends lost 5 bases and 1 base respectively, with 10 bases between them. Regarding time point: newly diagnosed GD, antithyroid drugs for less than 3 months. From PBMCs, RNA was extracted and then used to make the TCR library. In its sample, this clonotype was seen many times. Its specificity is not known. Arm-PCR of CDR3 regions with iRepertoire HTBI primers generated TCR beta libraries. Using its own MiXCR run on the multiplex PCR reads, TCRdb lists one record per CDR3 protein. The repertoire holds 360,000 or so distinct CDR3 sequences, roughly 17% seen once, with roughly 27% in the top ten. This sample was shared with a second study, whose subject was T cells in Graves' hyperthyroidism and ophthalmopathy.

The chain couples TRBV28 to TRBJ2-3, with a tentative D call TRBD2 (5 bases). The sample was peripheral blood mononuclear cells (PBMCs), taken at new diagnosis, from a patient treated with antithyroid drugs. The origin of this receptor is a man aged 35 to 55 with Graves disease. The CDR3 reads CASSRMEGTDTQYF. The CDR3 DNA follows: TGTGCCAGCAGTAGGATGGAGGGCACAGATACGCAGTATTTT.